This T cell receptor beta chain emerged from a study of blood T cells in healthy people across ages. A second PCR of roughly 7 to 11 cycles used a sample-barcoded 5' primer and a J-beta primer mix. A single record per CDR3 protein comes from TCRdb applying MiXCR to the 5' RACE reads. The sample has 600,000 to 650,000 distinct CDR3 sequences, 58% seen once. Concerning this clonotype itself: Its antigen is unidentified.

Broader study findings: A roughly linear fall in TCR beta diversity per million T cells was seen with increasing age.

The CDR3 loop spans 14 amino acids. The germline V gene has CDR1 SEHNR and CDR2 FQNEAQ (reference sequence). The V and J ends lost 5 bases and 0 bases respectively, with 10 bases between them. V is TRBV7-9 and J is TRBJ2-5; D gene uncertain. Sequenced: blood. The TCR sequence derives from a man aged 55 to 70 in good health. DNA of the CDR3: TGTGCCAGCAGCCCTGACGGGTACCAAGAGACCCAGTACTTC. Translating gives CASSPDGYQETQYF.